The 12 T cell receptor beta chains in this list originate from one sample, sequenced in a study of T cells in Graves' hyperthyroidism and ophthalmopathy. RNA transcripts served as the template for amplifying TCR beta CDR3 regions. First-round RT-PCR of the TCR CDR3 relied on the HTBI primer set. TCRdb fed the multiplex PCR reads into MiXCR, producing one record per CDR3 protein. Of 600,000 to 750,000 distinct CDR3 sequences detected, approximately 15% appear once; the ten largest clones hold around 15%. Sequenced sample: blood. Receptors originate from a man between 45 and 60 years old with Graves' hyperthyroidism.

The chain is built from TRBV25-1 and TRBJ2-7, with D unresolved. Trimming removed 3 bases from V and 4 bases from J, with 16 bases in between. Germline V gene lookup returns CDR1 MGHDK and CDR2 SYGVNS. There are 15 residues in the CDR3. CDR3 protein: CASSEASAVRYEQYF. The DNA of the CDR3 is TGTGCCAGCAGTGAGGCTTCCGCAGTGAGGTACGAGCAGTACTTC.

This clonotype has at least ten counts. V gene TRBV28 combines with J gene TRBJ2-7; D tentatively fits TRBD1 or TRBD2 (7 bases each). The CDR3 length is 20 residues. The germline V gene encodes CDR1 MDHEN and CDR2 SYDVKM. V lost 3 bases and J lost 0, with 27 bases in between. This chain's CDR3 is CASSFPRGSVLARSSYEQYF. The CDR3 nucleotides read TGTGCCAGCAGTTTTCCCAGGGGGTCGGTACTAGCGAGAAGCTCCTACGAGCAGTACTTC.

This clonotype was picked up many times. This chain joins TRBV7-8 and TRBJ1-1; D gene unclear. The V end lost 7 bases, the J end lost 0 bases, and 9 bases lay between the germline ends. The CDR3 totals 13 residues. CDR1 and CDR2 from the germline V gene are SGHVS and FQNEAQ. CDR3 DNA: TGTGCCAGCACACAGCAAATGAACACTGAAGCTTTCTTT. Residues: CASTQQMNTEAFF.

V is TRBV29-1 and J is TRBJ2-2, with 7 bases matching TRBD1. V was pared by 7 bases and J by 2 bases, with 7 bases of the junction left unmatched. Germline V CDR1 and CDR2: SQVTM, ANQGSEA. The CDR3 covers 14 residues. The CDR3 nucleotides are TGCAGCGCCCAGACAGGGATTAACACCGGGGAGCTGTTTTTT. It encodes CSAQTGINTGELFF.

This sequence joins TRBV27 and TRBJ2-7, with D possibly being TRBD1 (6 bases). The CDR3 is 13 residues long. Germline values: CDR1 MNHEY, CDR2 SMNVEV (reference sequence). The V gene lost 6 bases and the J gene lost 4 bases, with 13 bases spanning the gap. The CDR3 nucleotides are TGTGCCAGCAGAAGAAAGGGACATTACGAGCAGTACTTC. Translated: CASRRKGHYEQYF.

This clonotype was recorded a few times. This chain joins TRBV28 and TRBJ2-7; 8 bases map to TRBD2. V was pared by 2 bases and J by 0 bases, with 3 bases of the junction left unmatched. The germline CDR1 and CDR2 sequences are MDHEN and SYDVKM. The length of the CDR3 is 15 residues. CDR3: CASSLGRGASYEQYF. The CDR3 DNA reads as TGTGCCAGCAGTTTAGGGCGGGGGGCCTCCTACGAGCAGTACTTC.

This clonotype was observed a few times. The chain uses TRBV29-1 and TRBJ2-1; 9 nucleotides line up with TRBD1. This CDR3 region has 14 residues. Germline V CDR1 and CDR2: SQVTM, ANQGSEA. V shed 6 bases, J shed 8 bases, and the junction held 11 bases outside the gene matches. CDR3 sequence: CSVKPGTGIHEQFF. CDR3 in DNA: TGCAGCGTCAAGCCCGGGACAGGGATCCATGAGCAGTTCTTC.

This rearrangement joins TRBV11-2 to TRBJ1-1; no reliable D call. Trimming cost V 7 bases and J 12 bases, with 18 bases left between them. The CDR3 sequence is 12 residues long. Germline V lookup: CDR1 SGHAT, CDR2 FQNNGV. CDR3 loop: CASTQAHLATFF. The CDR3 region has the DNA TGTGCCAGCACCCAGGCCCACCTCGCGACTTTCTTT.

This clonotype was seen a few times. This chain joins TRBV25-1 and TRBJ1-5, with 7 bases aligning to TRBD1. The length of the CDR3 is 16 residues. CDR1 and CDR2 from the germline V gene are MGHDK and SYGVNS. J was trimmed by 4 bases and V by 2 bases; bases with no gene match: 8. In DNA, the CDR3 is TGTGCCAGCAGTGAAGGGACAGCTCTCTTAAATCAGCCCCAGCATTTT. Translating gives CASSEGTALLNQPQHF.

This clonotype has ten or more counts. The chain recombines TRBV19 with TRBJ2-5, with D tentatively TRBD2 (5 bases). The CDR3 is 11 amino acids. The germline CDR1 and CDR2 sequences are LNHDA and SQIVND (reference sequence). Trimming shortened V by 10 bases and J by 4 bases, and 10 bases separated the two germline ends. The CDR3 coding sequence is TGTGCCACGCATGAGGGAGAGACCCAGTACTTC. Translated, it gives CATHEGETQYF.

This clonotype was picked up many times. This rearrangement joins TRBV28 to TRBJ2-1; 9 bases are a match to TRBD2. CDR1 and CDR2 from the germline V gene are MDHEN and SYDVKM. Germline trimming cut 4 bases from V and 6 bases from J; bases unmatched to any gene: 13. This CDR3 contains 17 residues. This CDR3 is CASSSRRVAGVSNEQFF. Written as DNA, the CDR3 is TGTGCCAGCAGTTCCCGCCGGGTAGCGGGAGTGAGCAATGAGCAGTTCTTC.

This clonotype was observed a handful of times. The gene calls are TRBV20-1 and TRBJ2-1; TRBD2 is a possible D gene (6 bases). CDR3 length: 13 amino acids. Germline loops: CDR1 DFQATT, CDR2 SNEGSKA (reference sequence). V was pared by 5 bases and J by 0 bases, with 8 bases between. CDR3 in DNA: TGCAGTGCTTTAGCGGTCTCCTACAATGAGCAGTTCTTC. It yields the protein CSALAVSYNEQFF.